The present T cell receptor (beta chain) was sequenced within a study of blood T cell repertoires in COVID-19 (TCRdb year 2020). About the study as a whole: Samples covering the acute and convalescent phases of COVID-19 were provided by collaborators in the United States, Italy and Spain. The samples were drawn from the first 160 participants of the ongoing ImmuneRACE study and from 950 to 1,500 subjects provided by 6 global collaborators. The repertoires were released in a freely available public database intended as a resource for research on the immune response to SARS-CoV-2. Deeply sampled blood TCRbeta repertoires from subjects exposed to, actively infected with, or recovered from COVID-19 were included in the dataset. The material from the prospective study consisted of cDNA or gDNA derived from T cells, B-cell-depleted T cells, or PBMCs. Nearly every sample came with metadata listing a de-identified subject ID, COVID-19 status, age in years and sex. HLA class I and class II types, where available, came from metadata supplied by the sample provider rather than from assay-based typing. Overall results and qualifications from the work: How much clinical and demographic metadata was included differed by source and by participant, and the metadata was provided uncurated.

Whole blood was collected in K2EDTA tubes by collaborating institutions according to the institutions' own protocols. For TCRbeta analysis, collaborators shipped samples in one of three forms: frozen whole blood, isolated PBMCs, or DNA extracted from either of those sample types. The immunoSEQ Assay, a bias-controlled multiplex PCR, was used to amplify TCRbeta CDR3 regions from genomic DNA. As for how the authors treated the data: The number of nucleated cells in each sample was estimated by amplification of reference gene primers within the assay. To quantify the absolute abundance of each unique TCRbeta CDR3 rearrangement, sequence reads were collapsed and filtered. Productive Simpson clonality was computed per sample as the square root of Simpson's diversity index over productive rearrangements. As stored in TCRdb, this immuneACCESS dataset retains in-frame rearrangements with V and J assigned. A fraction of the clones does not appear; measured against another copy, unresolved V genes explain less than half of the discrepancy, and the remainder lacks a known reason. V, J and clone size were drawn from that table, and D and trimming were deduced from the DNA. Within this sample are about 130,000 clones, with about 86% of them counted one time only. The top ten hold almost 8.5% of the sample.

Details on this clone: The antigen this receptor binds is unknown. Nothing much larger sits one base from this clone, and base qualities are not available.

The CDR3 holds 15 amino acids from the cysteine to the valine. Just the 45-base CDR3 DNA is kept, in frame starting at base 1. Ends trimmed: V by 0 bases, J by 3 bases; bases unmatched to a gene: 4. Looking up the germline V gene (reference sequence) yields CDR1 LGHDT and CDR2 YNNKEL. Sequenced material: peripheral blood. The rearranged chain carries TRBV3-1 (or the pseudogene TRBV3-2) and TRBJ2-7; 8 bases in the junction line up with TRBD1. The origin of this receptor is a woman in her sixties or seventies with active or convalescent COVID-19. The encoded CDR3 is CASSQEGGQVYEQYV. The base sequence is TGTGCCAGCAGCCAAGAAGGGGGACAGGTCTACGAGCAGTACGTC.